The rows below give T cell receptor beta chains drawn from one sample of a study of OX40 agonist ivuxolimab in advanced cancers. Repertoires were generated with immunoSEQ multiplex PCR, while TCRdb's copy carries only in-frame clones and drops some. The sample has about 49,000 clones; roughly 80% are singletons. Sequences were derived from CD4+ or CD8+ T cells sorted from blood, sampled in a trial of the OX40 agonist ivuxolimab. The origin of the receptors is an adult with an advanced solid tumor such as melanoma, head and neck, liver or kidney cancer. Each CDR3 is given with its conserved first and last residue. D genes are given only for firm matches. The size field is filled for only some rows; it gives once, few, many or a size class.

clone_size: -; d_call: -; j_call: TRBJ1-1; v_call: TRBV19; cdr3_nt: TGTGTCAGTAGTGGCACGATGAACACTGAAGCTTTCTTT; cdr3_aa: CVSSGTMNTEAFF
clone_size: -; d_call: TRBD2; j_call: TRBJ2-2; v_call: TRBV5-6; cdr3_nt: TGTGCCAGCAGCGTAGGACTAGCGGGACTGGTGGGCACCGGGGAGCTGTTTTTT; cdr3_aa: CASSVGLAGLVGTGELFF
clone_size: -; d_call: -; j_call: TRBJ2-5; v_call: TRBV5-1; cdr3_nt: TGCGCCAGCAGCTTGGAGAGCTTCGGCGAGACCCAGTACTTC; cdr3_aa: CASSLESFGETQYF
clone_size: once; d_call: -; j_call: TRBJ2-2; v_call: TRBV11-3; cdr3_nt: TGTGCCAGCAGCCTTAGGGGGGCCGCGAACACCGGGGAGCTGTTTTTT; cdr3_aa: CASSLRGAANTGELFF
clone_size: -; d_call: -; j_call: TRBJ2-2; v_call: TRBV28; cdr3_nt: TGTGCCAGCAGTTTTGGGGGGAAGAACACCGGGGAGCTGTTTTTT; cdr3_aa: CASSFGGKNTGELFF
clone_size: once; d_call: -; j_call: TRBJ2-1; v_call: TRBV29-1; cdr3_nt: TGCAGCGTTCAAGCGGCCCTATCCTACAATGAGCAGTTCTTC; cdr3_aa: CSVQAALSYNEQFF
clone_size: -; d_call: -; j_call: TRBJ2-1; v_call: TRBV7-2; cdr3_nt: TGTGCCACCACATCCGGGACTGGCAATGAGCAGTTCTTC; cdr3_aa: CATTSGTGNEQFF
clone_size: -; d_call: -; j_call: TRBJ2-6; v_call: TRBV18; cdr3_nt: TGTGCCAGCTCGCAAGGAGTCTCTGGGGCCAACGTCCTGACTTTC; cdr3_aa: CASSQGVSGANVLTF
clone_size: -; d_call: -; j_call: TRBJ1-1; v_call: TRBV6-6; cdr3_nt: TGTGCCAGCTCCATGGGACGGGACACTGAAGCTTTCTTT; cdr3_aa: CASSMGRDTEAFF
clone_size: -; d_call: TRBD1; j_call: TRBJ1-4; v_call: TRBV5-6; cdr3_nt: TGTGCCAGCAGCTTGACAGGGGCAACTAATGAAAAACTGTTTTTT; cdr3_aa: CASSLTGATNEKLFF
clone_size: -; d_call: -; j_call: TRBJ1-5; v_call: TRBV23-1; cdr3_nt: TGCGCCAGCAGTCAATCGTTGGCAAACAATAGCAATCAGCCCCAGCATTTT; cdr3_aa: CASSQSLANNSNQPQHF
clone_size: -; d_call: -; j_call: TRBJ2-1; v_call: TRBV5-1; cdr3_nt: TGCGCCAGCAGCTTAAATCCGGGACGGGGCAATGAGCAGTTCTTC; cdr3_aa: CASSLNPGRGNEQFF
clone_size: once; d_call: -; j_call: TRBJ2-7; v_call: TRBV5-1; cdr3_nt: TGCGCCAGCAGCTTGGACAGGAGGTCCGAGCAGTACTTC; cdr3_aa: CASSLDRRSEQYF
clone_size: -; d_call: -; j_call: TRBJ2-4; v_call: TRBV28; cdr3_nt: TGTGCCAGCAGTACCAACTCAGGGGTTCCCAAAAACATTCAGTACTTC; cdr3_aa: CASSTNSGVPKNIQYF
clone_size: -; d_call: -; j_call: TRBJ2-2; v_call: TRBV5-1; cdr3_nt: TGCGCCAGCAGCTTGAGGGTAACAGACAGCGGGGAGCTGTTTTTT; cdr3_aa: CASSLRVTDSGELFF
clone_size: -; d_call: -; j_call: TRBJ1-2; v_call: TRBV20-1; cdr3_nt: TGCAGTGCTAGAGTACGGAATGGCTACACCTTC; cdr3_aa: CSARVRNGYTF
clone_size: -; d_call: -; j_call: TRBJ2-5; v_call: TRBV5-4; cdr3_nt: TGTGCCAGCAGCCCCGGGTCGCTACAAGAGACCCAGTACTTC; cdr3_aa: CASSPGSLQETQYF
clone_size: -; d_call: -; j_call: TRBJ1-2; v_call: TRBV18; cdr3_nt: TGTGCCAGCTCACCACCGGAGATTAGTGGCTACACCTTC; cdr3_aa: CASSPPEISGYTF
clone_size: -; d_call: -; j_call: TRBJ2-6; v_call: TRBV7-9; cdr3_nt: TGTGCCAGCAGCCTAGCCCGGGCAGGGTCTACTGGGGCCAACGTCCTGACTTTC; cdr3_aa: CASSLARAGSTGANVLTF
clone_size: -; d_call: -; j_call: TRBJ2-7; v_call: TRBV30; cdr3_nt: TGTGCCTGTAGAAGGGGGAGCGGGTTTAGCTCCTACGAGCAGTACTTC; cdr3_aa: CACRRGSGFSSYEQYF
clone_size: once; d_call: -; j_call: TRBJ2-5; v_call: TRBV27; cdr3_nt: TGTGCCAGCAGTTCCAAAACTAGTAACGTTGTGACCCAGTACTTC; cdr3_aa: CASSSKTSNVVTQYF
clone_size: -; d_call: -; j_call: TRBJ2-1; v_call: TRBV7-6; cdr3_nt: TGTGCCAGCAGCTTAGTTATGAGGGCGCGGAGGAATGAGCAGTTCTTC; cdr3_aa: CASSLVMRARRNEQFF
clone_size: -; d_call: TRBD1; j_call: TRBJ2-5; v_call: TRBV11-2; cdr3_nt: TGTGCCAGCAGACGAGAAGGGACAGGGGCCACTAGGGCCCAGTACTTC; cdr3_aa: CASRREGTGATRAQYF
clone_size: -; d_call: -; j_call: TRBJ2-2; v_call: TRBV11-2; cdr3_nt: TGTGCCAGCAGCCTCAGGGGGGTCGAGACCGGGGAGCTGTTTTTT; cdr3_aa: CASSLRGVETGELFF
clone_size: -; d_call: -; j_call: TRBJ2-7; v_call: TRBV28; cdr3_nt: TGTGCCAGCAGAGCAGGGTACGGCGAGCAGTACTTC; cdr3_aa: CASRAGYGEQYF
clone_size: -; d_call: TRBD1; j_call: TRBJ1-4; v_call: TRBV6-6; cdr3_nt: TGTGCCAGCAGGGGACAGGGTAATGAAAAACTGTTTTTT; cdr3_aa: CASRGQGNEKLFF
clone_size: -; d_call: -; j_call: TRBJ1-4; v_call: TRBV11-3; cdr3_nt: TGTGCCAGCAGCTTCGGGGGACACAAGGCCCTTTTGTGTGAACTGTTTTTT; cdr3_aa: CASSFGGHKALLCELFF
clone_size: -; d_call: TRBD2; j_call: TRBJ2-2; v_call: TRBV2; cdr3_nt: TGTGCCAGCAGACTAGCGGCCAACACCGGGGAGCTGTTTTTT; cdr3_aa: CASRLAANTGELFF
clone_size: -; d_call: -; j_call: TRBJ1-5; v_call: TRBV5-1; cdr3_nt: TGCGCCAGCAGCCCAGGAGAGTATAGCAATCAGCCCCAGCATTTT; cdr3_aa: CASSPGEYSNQPQHF
clone_size: -; d_call: -; j_call: TRBJ1-1; v_call: TRBV7-9; cdr3_nt: TGTGCCAGCAGCTTAGAGGGCCGGGCAGGGAACACTGAAGCTTTCTTT; cdr3_aa: CASSLEGRAGNTEAFF
clone_size: -; d_call: TRBD2; j_call: TRBJ2-2; v_call: TRBV5-4; cdr3_nt: TGTGCCAGCAGCCAGGGACTAGCGGCCGAGAAAAACAAGGGCGGGGAGCTGTTTTTT; cdr3_aa: CASSQGLAAEKNKGGELFF
clone_size: -; d_call: -; j_call: TRBJ1-3; v_call: TRBV9; cdr3_nt: TGTGCCAGCAGCGCCGGGACGGCTGGAAACACCATATATTTT; cdr3_aa: CASSAGTAGNTIYF
clone_size: -; d_call: -; j_call: TRBJ2-7; v_call: TRBV5-1; cdr3_nt: TGCGCCAGCAGCTTGTACGGGAGGTCAGGGGAAAACGAGCAGTACTTC; cdr3_aa: CASSLYGRSGENEQYF
clone_size: -; d_call: -; j_call: TRBJ2-7; v_call: TRBV6-1; cdr3_nt: TGTGCCAGCAAAGGTTTTCAGGGTGCCCACGAGCAGTACTTC; cdr3_aa: CASKGFQGAHEQYF
clone_size: -; d_call: -; j_call: TRBJ1-1; v_call: TRBV19; cdr3_nt: TGTGCCAGTAGTATACGATCGGGGTTCAACACTGAAGCTTTCTTT; cdr3_aa: CASSIRSGFNTEAFF
clone_size: -; d_call: -; j_call: TRBJ2-1; v_call: TRBV2; cdr3_nt: TGTGCCAGAGGGGGTGGGGATGAGCAGTTCTTC; cdr3_aa: CARGGGDEQFF
clone_size: -; d_call: TRBD1; j_call: TRBJ1-4; v_call: TRBV19; cdr3_nt: TGTGCCAGTAGTCCAGGGGGCCCTGCAACTAATGAAAAACTGTTTTTT; cdr3_aa: CASSPGGPATNEKLFF
clone_size: once; d_call: -; j_call: TRBJ1-1; v_call: TRBV6-1; cdr3_nt: TGTGCCAGCACATTCGGTCCGGGTCTCACTGAAGCTTTCTTT; cdr3_aa: CASTFGPGLTEAFF
clone_size: -; d_call: TRBD1; j_call: TRBJ1-1; v_call: TRBV7-6; cdr3_nt: TGTGCCAGCAGCCCCGACAGGGGGGAATTAAACACTGAAGCTTTCTTT; cdr3_aa: CASSPDRGELNTEAFF
clone_size: -; d_call: -; j_call: TRBJ1-1; v_call: TRBV20-1; cdr3_nt: TGCAGTGCTAGAGAGAACACTGAAGCTTTCTTT; cdr3_aa: CSARENTEAFF